This T cell receptor (beta chain) was sequenced for a study of cytomegalovirus exposure and HLA in healthy donors. Study-wide results and limits: HLA alleles showed associations with approximately 15,000 TCR beta sequences in a later analysis, at a 0.05 false discovery rate.

The PCR used 60 Vbeta and 13 Jbeta primers. Clones were read by immunoSEQ multiplex PCR, and TCRdb kept only the in-frame ones, dropping some. The data hold 200,000 or so clones, with about four fifths observed a single time. The CDR3 is made up of 14 amino acids. CDR1 is MNHNY, CDR2 SVGAGI, per germline (reference sequence). V lost 5 bases to trimming and J lost 1 base; unmatched junction nucleotides: 3. For this clone: Its antigen is still unknown.

Sequencing was performed on PBMCs. The chain combines TRBV6-6 with TRBJ2-3, with 7 bases lining up with TRBD2. The receptor comes from a boy aged 2 to 10 in good health and CMV-seronegative. The CDR3 spells CASSRGVGTDTQYF. The CDR3 nucleotides are TGTGCCAGCAGTCGGGGGGTTGGCACAGATACGCAGTATTTT.